This is a list of T cell receptor beta chains from one sample in a study of T cell responses to AZD1222 COVID-19 vaccine. Data came from immunoSEQ multiplex PCR; TCRdb stores just in-frame clones and leaves some out. Of about 150,000 clones in the sample, about 90% were seen once. The source was peripheral blood, collected 28 days after the second dose of the MenACWY control vaccine. These receptors originate from an adult who received the MenACWY meningococcal vaccine as a control. The CDR3 runs from the conserved cysteine through the conserved F or W. The D gene is left open where the match is weak. Clone size is given for some rows only: seen once, a few or many times, or a class if the clone is expanded.

V gene	clone size	CDR3 length	D gene	J gene	CDR3 DNA	CDR3 protein
TRBV6-5	-	15	TRBD1	TRBJ1-5	TGTGCCAGCAAAAAGACAGGGACGAGCAATCAGCCCCAGCATTTT	CASKKTGTSNQPQHF
TRBV19	-	13	-	TRBJ2-7	TGTGCCAGTAGTGGTCAGGACCTCTACGAGCAGTACTTC	CASSGQDLYEQYF
TRBV7-9	-	14	TRBD1	TRBJ1-1	TGTGCCAGCAGCACCACCGCAGGGGGCCCTGAAGCTTTCTTT	CASSTTAGGPEAFF
TRBV27	-	13	-	TRBJ2-7	TGTGCCAGCAGTTTCCAGGGGTCCTACGAGCAGTACTTC	CASSFQGSYEQYF
TRBV11-2	-	13	-	TRBJ1-1	TGTGCCAGCAGCTTAGTAGAGGGGGCTGAAGCTTTCTTT	CASSLVEGAEAFF
TRBV11-3	-	16	-	TRBJ2-3	TGTGCCAGCAGCTTAGGCCGGGACGGGAGAACAGATACGCAGTATTTT	CASSLGRDGRTDTQYF
TRBV6-8	-	16	-	TRBJ2-3	TGTGCCAGCAGTTACCCCCGGGCTAGCGGCACAGATACGCAGTATTTT	CASSYPRASGTDTQYF
TRBV7-9	-	13	-	TRBJ1-2	TGTGCCAGCAGCCCCACAGATAACTATGGCTACACCTTC	CASSPTDNYGYTF
TRBV20-1	-	11	-	TRBJ2-5	TGCAGTGCTAGAGAAAGGGGGAGACAGTACTTC	CSARERGRQYF
TRBV9	once	13	-	TRBJ1-1	TGTGCCAGCAGCGTAGAGGGGGTCGGGGAAGCTTTCTTT	CASSVEGVGEAFF